The 17 T cell receptor beta chains reported below all come from one sample, sequenced in a study of cytomegalovirus exposure and HLA in healthy donors. PCR primers comprised 60 Vbeta and 13 Jbeta primers. Generated by immunoSEQ multiplex PCR, the TCRdb table keeps only in-frame clones and is missing some. This table has over 40,000 clones, about 77% appearing once. What was sequenced was PBMCs. The receptors derive from a woman aged 40-49 years in good health and CMV-seropositive.

This chain joins TRBV25-1 and TRBJ1-2, with 8 bases that match TRBD1. This CDR3 contains 14 residues. Losses at the gene ends were 5 bases for V and 4 bases for J; bases not matched to a gene: 6. Germline V gene lookup returns CDR1 MGHDK and CDR2 SYGVNS. CDR3 coding DNA: TGTGCCAGCAGTACCATCACAGGGGGCTATGGCTACACCTTC. The encoded protein is CASSTITGGYGYTF.

This clone has more than one count but fewer than ten. The chain combines TRBV7-2 with TRBJ2-6; D may be TRBD2 (6 bases). Between the trimmed V and J ends, which lost 5 bases and 0 bases, there was a span of 17 bases. The CDR3 spans 18 residues. In germline, CDR1 is SGHTA, CDR2 FQGNSA. CDR3 sequence reads: CASSLNGAGRSGANVLTF. CDR3 in DNA: TGTGCCAGCAGCCTCAACGGAGCGGGTCGCTCTGGGGCCAACGTCCTGACTTTC.

The J gene is TRBJ2-7, the V gene TRBV5-1; D is unclear. CDR1 and CDR2 from the germline V gene are SGHRS and YFSETQ. V lost 0 bases and J 4 bases, leaving 8 bases between the germline ends. The CDR3 loop spans 13 amino acids. The CDR3 nucleotides read TGCGCCAGCAGCTTGGGACGGAGTTACGAGCAGTACTTC. Protein product: CASSLGRSYEQYF.

The rearrangement joins TRBV6-1 to TRBJ1-1, with D possibly matching TRBD1 (5 bases). The CDR3 contains 14 residues. CDR1 and CDR2 from the germline V gene are MNHNS and SASEGT. Trimming left V 3 bases short and J 3 bases short, with 11 bases between. CDR3 nucleotides: TGTGCCAGCAGTGATAAGGACAAGCACACTGAAGCTTTCTTT. Residues: CASSDKDKHTEAFF.

The V and J genes are TRBV9 and TRBJ1-5; TRBD1 might be the D (5 bases). Between the trimmed V and J ends, which lost 4 bases and 7 bases, there was a span of 15 bases. Germline CDR1 is SGDLS and CDR2 is YYNGEE. CDR3 length equals 14 residues. In DNA form, the CDR3 reads TGTGCCAGCAGCCAAGGAGGCGGGGGGCAGCCCCAGCATTTT. It encodes CASSQGGGGQPQHF. The variable domain in full, completed from reference TRBV9 and TRBJ1-5, reads DSGVTQTPKHLITATGQRVTLRCSPRSGDLSVYWYQQSLDQGLQFLIQYYNGEERAKGNILERFSAQQFPDLHSELNLSSLELGDSALYFCASSQGGGGQPQHFGDGTRLSIL.

This CDR3 is CAWSGAGTYEQYF. The CDR3 region has the DNA TGTGCCTGGAGTGGAGCAGGGACCTACGAGCAGTACTTC. The chain uses TRBV30 and TRBJ2-7; a weak D match, TRBD1 (5 bases). Between the trimmed V and J ends, which lost 1 base and 2 bases, there was a span of 9 bases. The germline V gene has CDR1 GTSNPN and CDR2 SVGIG (reference sequence). The CDR3 is made up of 13 amino acids.

The chain links TRBV28 to TRBJ1-4; a weak D match, TRBD1 (5 bases). This CDR3 has 13 amino acids. Trimming stripped 11 bases from V and 4 bases from J, with 14 bases between. Germline CDR1 MDHEN, CDR2 SYDVKM. The CDR3 region is CAARWGGNEKLFF. CDR3 sequence (DNA): TGTGCCGCTCGTTGGGGGGGTAATGAAAAACTGTTTTTT.

The DNA for the CDR3 is TGTGCCAGCAGTGTCGGGGGAGAGACCCAGTACTTC. It codes for CASSVGGETQYF. The chain joins TRBV6-1 to TRBJ2-5; D perhaps matches TRBD2 (6 bases). V was pared by 4 bases and J by 4 bases, with 7 bases between. Per the germline V gene, CDR1 is MNHNS and CDR2 is SASEGT. This CDR3 is built from 12 residues.

The chain links TRBV4-3 to TRBJ1-5; D uncertain. V lost 0 bases and J lost 5, with 8 bases in between. Germline V CDR1 and CDR2: LGHNA, YSLEER. The CDR3 totals 14 residues. In DNA form, the CDR3 reads TGCGCCAGCAGCCAAGATGGGCGGGATCAGCCCCAGCATTTT. Encoded protein: CASSQDGRDQPQHF.

The chain combines TRBV5-1 with TRBJ2-7, with TRBD2 as a possible D gene (5 bases). The germline V gene has CDR1 SGHRS and CDR2 YFSETQ. Deletions cut 0 bases from V and 0 bases from J, with 7 bases between. The CDR3 is made up of 14 amino acids. This CDR3 is CASSLVGSSYEQYF. The CDR3, as DNA: TGCGCCAGCAGCTTGGTGGGGAGCTCCTACGAGCAGTACTTC.

This sequence joins TRBV7-7 and TRBJ2-2, with 8 bases fitting TRBD1. Per the germline V gene, CDR1 is SSHAT and CDR2 is FNYEAQ (reference sequence). CDR3 length: 14 amino acids. The trim removed 6 bases at V and 5 bases at J, leaving 5 bases unmatched. This chain's CDR3 is CASRATGGTGELFF. CDR3 DNA: TGTGCCAGCAGGGCCACAGGGGGAACCGGGGAGCTGTTTTTT.

This clone was counted only a few times. The V call is TRBV27, the J call TRBJ1-2; possibly TRBD1 for D (6 bases). CDR3 length: 15 amino acids. CDR1 and CDR2 (germline): MNHEY, SMNVEV (reference sequence). V gave up 2 bases and J gave up 3 bases, with 13 bases separating them. CDR3 sequence: CASSLEAGAHYGYTF. DNA for the CDR3: TGTGCCAGCAGTTTAGAAGCAGGGGCACACTATGGCTACACCTTC.

The genes are TRBV30 and TRBJ2-1; 8 nucleotides align to TRBD2. The CDR3 is 14 amino acids. CDR1 is GTSNPN and CDR2 is SVGIG in the germline V gene (reference sequence). V gave up 5 bases and J gave up 0 bases; unmatched junction bases: 3. In nucleotides, the CDR3 is TGTGCCTGGGGAGCGGGGGCCTCCTACAATGAGCAGTTCTTC. This codes for CAWGAGASYNEQFF.

The chain combines TRBV12-5 with TRBJ1-1; perhaps TRBD1 as D (5 bases). The CDR3 is 16 residues long. Per germline, CDR1 LGHNT and CDR2 FRNRAP. The V gene lost 6 bases and the J gene lost 7 bases, with 24 bases spanning the gap. The CDR3 sequence is CASGPGDGGRVGEAFF. The CDR3 coding sequence is TGTGCTAGTGGCCCCGGGGACGGGGGTCGGGTTGGTGAAGCTTTCTTT.

This chain links TRBV6-5 with TRBJ1-6; D may be TRBD1 (6 bases). Germline V gives CDR1 MNHEY, CDR2 SVGAGI. The germline V and J ends were trimmed by 5 bases and 15 bases, with 17 bases remaining between them. The CDR3 runs 13 residues. This chain's CDR3 is CASSTGTPHLLHF. For the CDR3, the DNA is TGTGCCAGCAGTACAGGGACACCTCATCTCCTCCACTTT.

The chain recombines TRBV6-4 with TRBJ1-3, with D hard to call. This CDR3 contains 14 residues. The V and J ends lost 2 bases and 1 base respectively, with 6 bases between them. Germline CDR1 and CDR2: MRHNA and SNTAGT. CDR3 region: CASSDPLSGNTIYF. In nucleotides, the CDR3 is TGTGCCAGCAGTGACCCCCTTTCTGGAAACACCATATATTTT.

The CDR3 protein is CASSARTSGGRGHEQYF. DNA for the CDR3: TGTGCCAGCAGCGCCCGGACTAGCGGGGGTCGGGGGCACGAGCAGTACTTC. The J gene is TRBJ2-7, the V gene TRBV7-2, with TRBD2 matching 13 bases. This CDR3 is 17 amino acids long. Germline CDR1 SGHTA, CDR2 FQGNSA. With V trimmed by 5 bases and J by 5 bases, 12 bases remained unmatched.